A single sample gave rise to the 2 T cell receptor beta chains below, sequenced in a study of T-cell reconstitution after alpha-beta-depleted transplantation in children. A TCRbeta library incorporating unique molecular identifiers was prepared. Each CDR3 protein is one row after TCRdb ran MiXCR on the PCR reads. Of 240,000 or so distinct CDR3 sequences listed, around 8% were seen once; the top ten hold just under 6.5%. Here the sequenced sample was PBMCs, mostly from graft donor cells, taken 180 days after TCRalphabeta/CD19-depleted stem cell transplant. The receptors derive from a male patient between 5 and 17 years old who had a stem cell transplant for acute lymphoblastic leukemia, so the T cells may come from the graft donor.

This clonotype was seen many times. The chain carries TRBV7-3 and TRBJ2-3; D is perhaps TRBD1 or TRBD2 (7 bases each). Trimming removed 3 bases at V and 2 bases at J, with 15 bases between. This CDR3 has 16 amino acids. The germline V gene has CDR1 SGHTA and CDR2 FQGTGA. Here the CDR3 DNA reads TGTGCCAGCAGCTTCAGGGGGGGGGAGACCACAGATACGCAGTATTTT. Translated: CASSFRGGETTDTQYF. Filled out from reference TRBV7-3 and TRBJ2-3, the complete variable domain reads GAGVSQTPSNKVTEKGKYVELRCDPISGHTALYWYRQSLGQGPEFLIYFQGTGAADDSGLPNDRFFAVRPEGSVSTLKIQRTERGDSAVYLCASSFRGGETTDTQYFGPGTRLTVL.

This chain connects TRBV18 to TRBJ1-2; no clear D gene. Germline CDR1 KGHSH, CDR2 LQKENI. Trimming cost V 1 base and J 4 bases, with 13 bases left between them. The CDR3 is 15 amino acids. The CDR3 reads CASSPLFAEFYGYTF. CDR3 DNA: TGTGCCAGCTCACCACTGTTCGCAGAGTTCTATGGCTACACCTTC.